This T cell receptor beta chain was found in a study of T cell responses to AZD1222 COVID-19 vaccine. Trimming pared 5 bases from V and 1 base from J, leaving 12 bases between. This CDR3 spans 14 amino acids. CDR1 is SGHRS and CDR2 is YFSETQ in the germline V gene. The study, taken as a whole, reports: There were mostly white British donors and more females than males, and clonal diversity was possibly underestimated. Close to half of all spike-specific TCRs reportedly target regions of the variants that are unmutated. There were vaccine-associated CD4 TCRs across spike, dominant at 160-218 and 743-854.

Doses given second, at about 4 or about 12 weeks, were pooled. As for this clone: The antigen is not known.

Profiled with immunoSEQ multiplex PCR; TCRdb holds only in-frame clones, not every one. Here the sample spans roughly 80,000 clones, around 85% being singletons. The source was peripheral blood, collected 28 days after the second AZD1222 dose. This TCR was sampled from an adult who received the AZD1222 COVID-19 vaccine. The chain is built from TRBV5-1 and TRBJ1-1, with D perhaps matching TRBD1 (5 bases). The CDR3 protein is CASRPGSGNTEAFF. The CDR3 region has the DNA TGCGCCAGCAGGCCAGGGTCGGGGAACACTGAAGCTTTCTTT.